Below are 3 T cell receptor beta chains sequenced from a single sample in a study of blood T cell repertoires in COVID-19. The method was immunoSEQ multiplex PCR; TCRdb's version includes in-frame clones alone and lacks a portion of them. The repertoire consists of a few hundred thousand clones, with more than 65% occurring once and the leading ten covering roughly 3.1%. The source material was PBMCs or T cells enriched from blood (not recorded which). Source of these receptors: a man aged 50-60 years who had recovered from COVID-19.

The rearrangement links TRBV7-2 to TRBJ2-5, with 7 bases lining up with TRBD1. CDR3 size: 15 residues. V gave up 1 base and J gave up 3 bases; unmatched junction bases: 5. Germline V gene sequence: CDR1 SGHTA, CDR2 FQGNSA. The CDR3 nucleotides are TGTGCCAGCAGCTTAGTGGCCGGGACAGAAGAGACCCAGTACTTC. It translates to CASSLVAGTEETQYF. Supplemented by reference TRBV7-2 and TRBJ2-5, the full variable domain reads GAGVSQSPSNKVTEKGKDVELRCDPISGHTALYWYRQSLGQGLEFLIYFQGNSAPDKSGLPSDRFSAERTGGSVSTLTIQRTQQEDSAVYLCASSLVAGTEETQYFGPGTRLLVL.

In this sample, this clone turned up a few times. The V gene is TRBV7-9, the J gene TRBJ1-4; D possibly corresponds to TRBD1 (5 bases). V gave up 8 bases and J gave up 0 bases, with 10 bases separating them. This CDR3 is built from 14 residues. Germline V gene data show CDR1 as SEHNR and CDR2 as FQNEAQ (reference sequence). DNA for the CDR3: TGTGCCAGCGGTCAGACAGCAACTAATGAAAAACTGTTTTTT. Protein sequence: CASGQTATNEKLFF.

The V gene is TRBV27, the J gene TRBJ2-7; 9 positions match TRBD2. Germline lookup yields CDR1 MNHEY and CDR2 SMNVEV (reference sequence). J lost 6 bases, V lost 5 bases, and 8 bases had no gene match. The CDR3 covers 14 residues. The CDR3 here is CASSPSGKVGEQYF. In DNA form, the CDR3 reads TGTGCCAGCAGTCCTAGCGGGAAGGTAGGCGAGCAGTACTTC.